The 7 T cell receptor beta chains given below trace back to one sample, sequenced in a study of blood T cells in healthy people across ages. Alongside a J-beta primer mix, a sample-barcoded 5' primer served in a second PCR lasting about 7 to 11 cycles. TCRdb passed the 5' RACE reads through MiXCR, listing each CDR3 protein once. The sample includes 1.4 million or so distinct CDR3 sequences, approximately 43% of them seen just once. Sequencing input: blood. The receptors come from a woman in her late teens or twenties in good health.

J is TRBJ1-1 and V is TRBV20-1; D might be TRBD1 (5 bases). CDR1 DFQATT and CDR2 SNEGSKA come from the germline V gene (reference sequence). Trimming removed 4 bases at V and 7 bases at J, with 10 bases between. The CDR3 runs 11 residues. The CDR3 here is CSATQGVEAFF. For the CDR3, the DNA is TGCAGTGCTACGCAAGGGGTTGAAGCTTTCTTT.

This chain connects TRBV12-3 or TRBV12-4 to TRBJ1-2; D gene uncertain. This CDR3 has 14 residues. Deletions cut 5 bases from V and 4 bases from J, with 14 bases between. CDR3 region: CASSVVGGSYGYTF. CDR3 bases: TGTGCCAGCAGTGTAGTTGGTGGCAGCTATGGCTACACCTTC.

This clonotype was recorded many times. This sequence joins TRBV12-3 or TRBV12-4 and TRBJ2-3; 11 positions agree with TRBD2. V shed 4 bases and J 2 bases; nucleotides not matched to a gene: 11. This CDR3 spans 18 amino acids. CDR3 nucleotides: TGTGCCAGCAGTTCTCCTAGCGGGGGGCCCCGGCACACAGATACGCAGTATTTT. This translates into CASSSPSGGPRHTDTQYF.

The V gene is TRBV3-1, the J gene TRBJ2-7, with 12 nucleotides matching TRBD2. In germline, CDR1 is LGHDT, CDR2 YNNKEL (reference sequence). The CDR3 covers 14 residues. With 4 bases clipped from V and 7 bases from J, the junction kept 5 bases outside the gene matches. CDR3 sequence reads: CASSLGLAGREQYF. The CDR3 DNA reads as TGTGCCAGCAGCCTCGGACTAGCGGGAAGGGAGCAGTACTTC.

The chain is built from TRBV6-5 and TRBJ1-6; D remains unclear. Germline assignment: CDR1 MNHEY and CDR2 SVGAGI. Trimming pared 5 bases from V and 3 bases from J, leaving 11 bases between. The CDR3 extends over 15 amino acids. CDR3 amino acids: CASSDSEDYNSPLHF. The DNA of the CDR3 is TGTGCCAGCAGTGATTCCGAGGACTATAATTCACCCCTCCACTTT.

J is TRBJ2-4 and V is TRBV28; D possibly corresponds to TRBD1 (5 bases). The V end lost 6 bases, the J end lost 1 base, and 10 bases lay between the germline ends. The CDR3 length is 14 residues. Germline loops: CDR1 MDHEN, CDR2 SYDVKM. CDR3 amino acids: CASSRPGAKNIQYF. As DNA, the CDR3 is TGTGCCAGCAGCCGTCCAGGGGCCAAAAACATTCAGTACTTC.

This chain connects TRBV4-3 to TRBJ2-1; 9 nucleotides match TRBD2. The CDR3 runs 17 residues. V trimming: 0 bases; J trimming: 4 bases; junction bases outside the gene matches: 7. Germline CDR1 LGHNA, CDR2 YSLEER. The CDR3 region is CASSQEGLAVGYNEQFF. The CDR3 nucleotides read TGCGCCAGCAGCCAAGAGGGACTAGCAGTTGGGTACAATGAGCAGTTCTTC.